This T cell receptor (beta chain) was captured by sequencing in a study of TIL therapy for anti-PD-1-resistant metastatic lung cancer. Overall study context: Tumors were harvested before any PD-1/PD-L1 blockade. By whole-exome sequencing, median non-synonymous tumor mutation burden was roughly 1.6 mutations per megabase. Whole-study findings and limits: Infused TIL clonotypes partially replaced the baseline blood repertoire, then decayed over months.

Turning to this clone: The target antigen is unknown.

CDR1 is MDHEN and CDR2 is SYDVKM in the germline V gene. The CDR3 loop spans 12 amino acids. V was clipped by 8 bases and J by 3 bases; unmatched bases: 3. Noted time point: pre-treatment sample, taken before nivolumab and TIL therapy. Sequencing used immunoSEQ v3. The assay was immunoSEQ multiplex PCR, and TCRdb's table has in-frame clones only and misses some. The table includes approximately 47,000 clones, around 85% detected once. Specimen: blood, collected at baseline. This receptor was taken from a person between 30 and 79 years old with non-small cell lung cancer. V gene TRBV28 combines with J gene TRBJ2-7; TRBD1 matches 8 bases. CDR3 protein: CASSGQGYEQYF. CDR3 nucleotide sequence: TGTGCCAGCTCCGGACAGGGCTACGAGCAGTACTTC.